Detailed here is one T cell receptor (beta chain). Its antigen is not identified. The entry originates in a study of T cell responses to AZD1222 COVID-19 vaccine. Notes on the study in general: Baseline serology detected seropositivity in only a handful of AZD1222 recipients. Once two AZD1222 doses were given, Spike-specific TCR breadth and depth went up.

The CDR3 spans 10 residues. Germline V gene data show CDR1 as DFQATT and CDR2 as SNEGSKA (reference sequence). Trimming removed 6 bases at V and 6 bases at J, with 9 bases between. Libraries were prepared by immunoSEQ multiplex PCR; TCRdb keeps only in-frame clonotypes and omits some of them. The data hold roughly 100,000 clones, with 85% to 90% observed a single time. This chain joins TRBV20-1 and TRBJ2-7; D is unclear. The TCR originated in an adult who received the AZD1222 COVID-19 vaccine. Sample: peripheral blood, taken 28 days after the second AZD1222 dose. In DNA form, the CDR3 reads TGCAGTGCGACCAACCCCGAGCAGTACTTC. Protein product: CSATNPEQYF.